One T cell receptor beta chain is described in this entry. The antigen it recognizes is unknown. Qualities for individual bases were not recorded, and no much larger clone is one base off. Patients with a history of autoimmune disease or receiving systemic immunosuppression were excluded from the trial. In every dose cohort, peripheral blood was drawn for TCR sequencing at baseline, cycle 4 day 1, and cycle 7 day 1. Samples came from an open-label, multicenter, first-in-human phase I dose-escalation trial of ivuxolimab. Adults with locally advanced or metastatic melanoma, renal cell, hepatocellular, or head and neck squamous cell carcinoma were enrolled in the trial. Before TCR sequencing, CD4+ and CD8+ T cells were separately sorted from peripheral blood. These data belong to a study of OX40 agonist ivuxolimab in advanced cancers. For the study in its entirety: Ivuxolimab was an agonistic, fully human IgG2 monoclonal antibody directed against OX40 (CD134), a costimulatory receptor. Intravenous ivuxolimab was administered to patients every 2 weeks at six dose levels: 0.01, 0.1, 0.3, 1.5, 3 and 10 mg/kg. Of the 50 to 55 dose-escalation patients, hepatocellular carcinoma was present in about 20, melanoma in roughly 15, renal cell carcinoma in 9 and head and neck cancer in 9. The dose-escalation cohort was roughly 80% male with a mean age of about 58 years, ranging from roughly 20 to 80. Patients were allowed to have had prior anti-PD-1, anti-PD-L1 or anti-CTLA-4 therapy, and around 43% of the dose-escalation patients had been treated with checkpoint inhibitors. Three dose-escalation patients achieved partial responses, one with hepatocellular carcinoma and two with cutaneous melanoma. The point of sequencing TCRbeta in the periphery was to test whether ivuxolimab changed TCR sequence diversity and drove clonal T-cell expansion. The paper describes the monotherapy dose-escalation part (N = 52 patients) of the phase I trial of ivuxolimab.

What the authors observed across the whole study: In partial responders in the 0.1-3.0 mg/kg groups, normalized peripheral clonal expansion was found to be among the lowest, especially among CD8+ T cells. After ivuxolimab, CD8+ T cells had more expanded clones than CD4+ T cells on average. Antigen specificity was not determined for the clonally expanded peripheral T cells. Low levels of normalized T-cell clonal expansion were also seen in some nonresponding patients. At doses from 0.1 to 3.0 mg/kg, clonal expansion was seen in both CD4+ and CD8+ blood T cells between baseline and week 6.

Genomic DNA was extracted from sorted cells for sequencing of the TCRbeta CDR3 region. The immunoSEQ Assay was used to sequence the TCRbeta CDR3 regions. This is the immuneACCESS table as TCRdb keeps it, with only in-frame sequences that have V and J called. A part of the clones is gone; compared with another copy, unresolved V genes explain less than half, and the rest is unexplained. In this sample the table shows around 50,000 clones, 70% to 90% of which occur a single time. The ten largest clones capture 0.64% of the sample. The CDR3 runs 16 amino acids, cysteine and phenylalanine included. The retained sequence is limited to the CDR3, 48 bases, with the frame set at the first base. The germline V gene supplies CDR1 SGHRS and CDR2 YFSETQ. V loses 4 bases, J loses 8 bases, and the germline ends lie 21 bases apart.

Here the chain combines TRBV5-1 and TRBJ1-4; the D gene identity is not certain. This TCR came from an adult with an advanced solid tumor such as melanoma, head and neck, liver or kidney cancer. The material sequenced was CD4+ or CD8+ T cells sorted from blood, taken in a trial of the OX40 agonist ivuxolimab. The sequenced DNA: TGCGCCAGCAGCCCCAGCGCCGGACGGAGCATAGAAAAACTGTTTTTT. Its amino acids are CASSPSAGRSIEKLFF.